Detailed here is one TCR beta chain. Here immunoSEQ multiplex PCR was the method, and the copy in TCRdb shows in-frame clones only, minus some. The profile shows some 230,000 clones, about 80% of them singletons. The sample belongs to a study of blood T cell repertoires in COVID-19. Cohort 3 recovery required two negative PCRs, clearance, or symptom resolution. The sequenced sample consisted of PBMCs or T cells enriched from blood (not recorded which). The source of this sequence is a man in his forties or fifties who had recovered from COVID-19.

The CDR3 loop reads CASSLAGTGEPNEQYF. The CDR3 DNA sequence: TGTGCCAGCAGCTTAGCCGGGACAGGGGAGCCCAACGAGCAGTACTTC. This chain uses TRBV7-8 with TRBJ2-7; 10 positions match TRBD1. The CDR3 contains 16 residues. Germline V gives CDR1 SGHVS, CDR2 FQNEAQ. V trimming: 0 bases; J trimming: 5 bases; junction bases outside the gene matches: 7.